A single sample is the source of the 9 T cell receptor beta chains below, sequenced in a study of blood T cells in healthy people across ages. Through a sample-barcoded 5' primer and a J-beta primer mix, a second PCR was run for roughly 6 to 11 cycles. TCRdb fed the 5' RACE reads into MiXCR, producing one record per CDR3 protein. The sample includes 1,300,000 or so distinct CDR3 sequences, roughly 64% of them seen just once. The source material was blood. These receptors came from a man between 18 and 35 years old in good health.

This chain connects TRBV20-1 to TRBJ2-7; D possibly corresponds to TRBD2 (5 bases). This CDR3 has 15 residues. The germline gives CDR1 DFQATT, CDR2 SNEGSKA (reference sequence). V gave up 1 base and J gave up 1 base, with 14 bases separating them. The CDR3 DNA follows: TGCAGTGCTAGAGCCATGAGGGAGTCTTCCTACGAGCAGTACTTC. Its translation: CSARAMRESSYEQYF.

V and J are TRBV4-1 and TRBJ1-1; TRBD1 matches 7 bases. CDR3 length equals 16 residues. V trimming: 4 bases; J trimming: 1 base; junction bases outside the gene matches: 9. The germline CDR1 and CDR2 sequences are MGHRA and YSYEKL. For the CDR3, the DNA is TGCGCCAGCAGCCCCCGGCACGGACAGGCGAACACTGAAGCTTTCTTT. This gives the protein CASSPRHGQANTEAFF.

This clonotype was seen a handful of times. The chain links TRBV5-6 to TRBJ2-1; possibly TRBD1 or TRBD2 for D (5 bases each). In germline, CDR1 is SGHDT, CDR2 YYEEEE. V lost 4 bases and J lost 12, with 11 bases in between. The CDR3 is 11 residues long. The DNA of the CDR3 is TGTGCCAGCAGCCTTGAGGGACCGCAGTTCTTC. Protein product: CASSLEGPQFF.

Only a few counts were recorded for this clonotype. V and J are TRBV6-2 or TRBV6-3 and TRBJ2-1; 7 positions agree with TRBD2. Germline-derived CDR1 and CDR2 are MNHEY and SVGEGT. The ends lost 8 bases at V and 0 bases at J; junction bases unmatched: 10. This CDR3 spans 16 amino acids. CDR3 bases: TGTGCCAGCGTTGAGGGAGGGTCTTTCTCCTACAATGAGCAGTTCTTC. It codes for CASVEGGSFSYNEQFF.

The chain is built from TRBV7-8 and TRBJ2-3, with 11 positions matching TRBD1. This CDR3 region has 16 residues. Germline trimming cut 0 bases from V and 6 bases from J; bases unmatched to any gene: 5. Looked up from germline, CDR1 is SGHVS and CDR2 is FQNEAQ. This CDR3 is CASSLAPDRGLDTQYF. In DNA, the CDR3 is TGTGCCAGCAGCTTAGCGCCGGACAGGGGGCTCGATACGCAGTATTTT.

This clonotype has just a few counts. The V gene is TRBV29-1, the J gene TRBJ2-5; D might be TRBD1 (5 bases). Germline V lookup: CDR1 SQVTM, CDR2 ANQGSEA. V was clipped by 6 bases and J by 13 bases, with 21 bases between them. This CDR3 contains 12 residues. CDR3 sequence: CSVFGEKTEVYF. The CDR3 nucleotides are TGCAGCGTATTTGGGGAAAAGACAGAGGTGTACTTC.

As regards this clonotype: One junction end disagrees with the germline gene, perhaps due to a read error. CDR3 bases: TGTGTCAGCAGCTTAATGGGCTCCTACGAGCAGTACTTC. Its translation: CVSSLMGSYEQYF. The chain employs TRBV7-2 and TRBJ2-7; no firm D call. CDR3 length equals 13 residues. Germline CDR1 reads SGHTA; CDR2 reads FQGNSA.

The chain couples TRBV29-1 to TRBJ1-2, with D possibly being TRBD1 (6 bases). The CDR3 runs 12 residues. Trimming pared 6 bases from V and 8 bases from J, leaving 16 bases between. Germline V gene data show CDR1 as SQVTM and CDR2 as ANQGSEA. CDR3: CSVPDSLGGYTF. The DNA of the CDR3 is TGCAGCGTCCCGGACAGCTTAGGAGGCTACACCTTC.

The V gene is TRBV15, the J gene TRBJ2-7; TRBD1 is a possible D gene (6 bases). The CDR3 runs to 13 residues. V was clipped by 5 bases and J by 3 bases, with 11 bases between them. Per germline, CDR1 LNHNV and CDR2 YYDKDF (reference sequence). Here the CDR3 reads CATSVDRSYEQYF. The CDR3 DNA is TGTGCCACCAGCGTAGACAGGAGCTACGAGCAGTACTTC.